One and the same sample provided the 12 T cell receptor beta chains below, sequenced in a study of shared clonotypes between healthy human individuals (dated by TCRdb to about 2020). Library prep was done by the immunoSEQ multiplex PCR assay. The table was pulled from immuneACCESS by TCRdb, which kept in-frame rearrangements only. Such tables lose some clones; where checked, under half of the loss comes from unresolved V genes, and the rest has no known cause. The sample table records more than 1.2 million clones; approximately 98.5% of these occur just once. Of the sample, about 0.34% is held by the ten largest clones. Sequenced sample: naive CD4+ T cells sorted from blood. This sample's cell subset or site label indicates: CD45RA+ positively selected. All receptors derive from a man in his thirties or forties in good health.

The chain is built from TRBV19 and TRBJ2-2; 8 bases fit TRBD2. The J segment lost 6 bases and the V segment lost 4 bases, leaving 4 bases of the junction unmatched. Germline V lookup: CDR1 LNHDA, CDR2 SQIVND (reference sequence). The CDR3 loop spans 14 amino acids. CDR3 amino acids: CASSRGGRSGELFF. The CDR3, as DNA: TGTGCCAGTAGTAGGGGCGGGAGGTCCGGGGAGCTGTTTTTT.

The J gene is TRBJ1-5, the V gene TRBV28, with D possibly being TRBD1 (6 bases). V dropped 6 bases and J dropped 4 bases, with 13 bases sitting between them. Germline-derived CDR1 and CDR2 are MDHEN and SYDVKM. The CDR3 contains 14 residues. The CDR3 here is CASSRTERNQPQHF. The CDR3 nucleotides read TGTGCCAGCAGCCGGACAGAGAGAAATCAGCCCCAGCATTTT.

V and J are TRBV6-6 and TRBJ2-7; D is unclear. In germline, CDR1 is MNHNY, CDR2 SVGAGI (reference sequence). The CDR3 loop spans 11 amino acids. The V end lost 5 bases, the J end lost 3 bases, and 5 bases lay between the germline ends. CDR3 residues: CASSLGYEQYF. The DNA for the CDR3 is TGTGCCAGCAGTCTGGGCTACGAGCAGTACTTC.

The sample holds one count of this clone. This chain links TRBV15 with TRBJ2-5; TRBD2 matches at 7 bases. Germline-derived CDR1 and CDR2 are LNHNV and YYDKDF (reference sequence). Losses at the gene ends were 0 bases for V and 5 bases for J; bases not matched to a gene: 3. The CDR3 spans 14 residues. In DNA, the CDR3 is TGTGCCACCAGCAGAGATCCGACTAGCGAGACCCAGTACTTC. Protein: CATSRDPTSETQYF.

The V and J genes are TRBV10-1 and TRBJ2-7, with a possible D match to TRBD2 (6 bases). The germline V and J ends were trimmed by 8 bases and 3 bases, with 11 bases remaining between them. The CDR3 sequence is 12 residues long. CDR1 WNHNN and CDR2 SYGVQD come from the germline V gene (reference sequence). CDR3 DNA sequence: TGCGCCAGCGGGACTGGATACTACGAGCAGTACTTC. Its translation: CASGTGYYEQYF.

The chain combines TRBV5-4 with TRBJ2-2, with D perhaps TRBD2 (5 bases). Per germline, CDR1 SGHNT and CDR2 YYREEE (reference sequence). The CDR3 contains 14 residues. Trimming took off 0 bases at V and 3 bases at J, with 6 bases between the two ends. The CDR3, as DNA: TGTGCCAGCAGCTTGGTGGACTACACCGGGGAGCTGTTTTTT. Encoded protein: CASSLVDYTGELFF.

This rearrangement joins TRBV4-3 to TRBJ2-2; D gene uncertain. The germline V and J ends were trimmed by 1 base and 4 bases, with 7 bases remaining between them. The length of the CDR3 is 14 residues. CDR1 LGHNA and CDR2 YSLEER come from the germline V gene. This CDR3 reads CASSQVSTTGELFF. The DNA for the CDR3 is TGCGCCAGCAGCCAAGTTTCGACCACCGGGGAGCTGTTTTTT.

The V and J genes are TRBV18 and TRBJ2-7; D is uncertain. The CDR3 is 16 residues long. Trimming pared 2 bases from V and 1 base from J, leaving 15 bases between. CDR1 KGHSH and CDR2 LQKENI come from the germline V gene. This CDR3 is CASSPGVTSQSYEQYF. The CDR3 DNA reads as TGTGCCAGCTCACCAGGGGTGACTTCACAATCCTACGAGCAGTACTTC.

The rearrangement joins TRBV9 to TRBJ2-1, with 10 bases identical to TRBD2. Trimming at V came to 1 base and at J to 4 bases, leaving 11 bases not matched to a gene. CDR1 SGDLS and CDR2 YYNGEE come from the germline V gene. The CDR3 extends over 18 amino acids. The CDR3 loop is CASSVSPSGSWEYNEQFF. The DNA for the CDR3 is TGTGCCAGCAGCGTATCCCCTAGCGGGAGTTGGGAGTACAATGAGCAGTTCTTC.

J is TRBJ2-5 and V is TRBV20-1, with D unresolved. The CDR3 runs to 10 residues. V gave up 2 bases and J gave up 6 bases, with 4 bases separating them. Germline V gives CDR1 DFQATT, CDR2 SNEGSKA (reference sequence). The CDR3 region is CSARYQTQYF. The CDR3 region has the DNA TGCAGTGCTAGATACCAGACCCAGTACTTC.

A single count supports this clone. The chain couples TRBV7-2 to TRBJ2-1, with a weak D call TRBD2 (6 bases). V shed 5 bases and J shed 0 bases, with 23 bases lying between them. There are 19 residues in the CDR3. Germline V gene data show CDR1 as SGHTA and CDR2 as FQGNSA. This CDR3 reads CASSALAPGARSSYNEQFF. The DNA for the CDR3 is TGTGCCAGCAGCGCCCTAGCCCCGGGAGCAAGGAGCTCCTACAATGAGCAGTTCTTC.

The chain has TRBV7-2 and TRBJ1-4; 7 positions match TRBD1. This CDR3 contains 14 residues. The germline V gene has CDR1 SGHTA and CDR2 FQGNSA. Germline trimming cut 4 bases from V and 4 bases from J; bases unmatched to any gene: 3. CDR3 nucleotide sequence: TGTGCCAGCAGCTCGACAGGGAATAATGAAAAACTGTTTTTT. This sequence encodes CASSSTGNNEKLFF.